A single sample is the source of the 7 T cell receptor beta chains below, sequenced in a study of T cell responses to AZD1222 COVID-19 vaccine. Profiled with immunoSEQ multiplex PCR; TCRdb holds only in-frame clones, not every one. The sample has 100,000 to 150,000 clones; about 90% are singletons. The specimen comprised peripheral blood, sampled on day 0 of AZD1222 vaccination. All receptors derive from an adult in good health.

J is TRBJ2-7 and V is TRBV7-9; D ambiguous. This CDR3 contains 14 residues. Trimming took 2 bases from V and 0 from J, leaving 8 bases between them. Looked up from germline, CDR1 is SEHNR and CDR2 is FQNEAQ (reference sequence). The CDR3 sequence: CASSLLGSSYEQYF. CDR3 bases: TGTGCCAGCAGCTTATTGGGTTCCTCCTACGAGCAGTACTTC. Full variable domain (outside the CDR3, taken from reference TRBV7-9 and TRBJ2-7): DTGVSQNPRHKITKRGQNVTFRCDPISEHNRLYWYRQTLGQGPEFLTYFQNEAQLEKSRLLSDRFSAERPKGSFSTLEIQRTEQGDSAMYLCASSLLGSSYEQYFGPGTRLTVT.

The chain combines TRBV3-1 (or the pseudogene TRBV3-2) with TRBJ2-7, with 7 positions matching TRBD2. This CDR3 has 16 amino acids. The germline CDR1 and CDR2 sequences are LGHDT and YNNKEL (reference sequence). V shed 3 bases and J 3 bases; nucleotides not matched to a gene: 11. This chain's CDR3 is CASSQVMREFDYEQYF. The CDR3 DNA reads as TGTGCCAGCAGCCAGGTGATGCGGGAGTTTGACTACGAGCAGTACTTC.

The chain is built from TRBV24-1 and TRBJ1-2; TRBD1 matches 8 bases. Per germline, CDR1 KGHDR and CDR2 SFDVKD. Trimming took 7 bases from V and 8 from J; bases not matched to a gene: 5. The length of the CDR3 is 12 residues. The CDR3 DNA reads TGTGCCACCAGCCAGGGGGCTTGGGGCTACACCTTC. Translating gives CATSQGAWGYTF.

J is TRBJ1-1 and V is TRBV3-1 (or the pseudogene TRBV3-2); D gene uncertain. V dropped 0 bases and J dropped 1 base, with 6 bases sitting between them. There are 14 residues in the CDR3. From germline, CDR1 is LGHDT and CDR2 YNNKEL (reference sequence). The CDR3: CASSQESRNTEAFF. The CDR3 DNA is TGTGCCAGCAGCCAAGAAAGCCGGAACACTGAAGCTTTCTTT.

The chain is built from TRBV9 and TRBJ1-4; 9 nucleotides match TRBD1. V lost 3 bases and J lost 0; bases outside the gene matches: 3. The CDR3 consists of 16 residues. In germline, CDR1 is SGDLS, CDR2 YYNGEE. This chain's CDR3 is CASSERQGATNEKLFF. CDR3 DNA: TGTGCCAGCAGCGAGAGACAGGGGGCAACTAATGAAAAACTGTTTTTT.

This clone was recorded once. The chain links TRBV20-1 to TRBJ1-4, with a tentative D call TRBD1 (6 bases). CDR1 is DFQATT and CDR2 is SNEGSKA in the germline V gene (reference sequence). The CDR3 sequence is 11 residues long. This CDR3 is CGTRTNEKLFF. DNA for the CDR3: TGCGGGACACGAACTAATGAAAAACTGTTTTTT.

The chain combines TRBV7-3 with TRBJ1-1; D call uncertain. The V end lost 5 bases, the J end lost 3 bases, and 13 bases lay between the germline ends. The CDR3 has 14 residues. Per germline, CDR1 SGHTA and CDR2 FQGTGA. The CDR3 DNA reads as TGTGCCAGCAGCCCTCACCCGGGCGACACTGAAGCTTTCTTT. Its protein is CASSPHPGDTEAFF. Full variable domain (remainder filled in from reference TRBV7-3 and TRBJ1-1): GAGVSQTPSNKVTEKGKYVELRCDPISGHTALYWYRQSLGQGPEFLIYFQGTGAADDSGLPNDRFFAVRPEGSVSTLKIQRTERGDSAVYLCASSPHPGDTEAFFGQGTRLTVV.